These T cell receptor beta chains were read from a single sample in a study of cytomegalovirus exposure and HLA in healthy donors. Sequenced by immunoSEQ multiplex PCR; TCRdb stores in-frame clones only, minus some. The data contain 150,000 or so clones, around 80% of them singletons. Sequencing was performed on PBMCs. The receptors derive from a male donor in good health and CMV-seropositive. The CDR3 runs from the conserved cysteine through the conserved F or W. The D gene is left open where the match is weak. Clone sizes are given selectively: once, few, many, or a class where the clone is expanded.

size	V	J	D	DNA	CDR3
-	TRBV9	TRBJ1-3	-	TGTGCCAGCAGCGTAGATCGGGGGGCGTCCGGAAACACCATATATTTT	CASSVDRGASGNTIYF
few	TRBV6-5	TRBJ1-2	-	TGTGCCAGCAGTTACGGCCCCCACTATGGCTACACCTTC	CASSYGPHYGYTF
-	TRBV5-1	TRBJ2-3	-	TGCGCCAGCAGCCCAGGGGCTAGCACAGATACGCAGTATTTT	CASSPGASTDTQYF
few	TRBV28	TRBJ2-1	TRBD2	TGTGCCAGCAGACGGACTAGCGGGAGCTTCAATGAGCAGTTCTTC	CASRRTSGSFNEQFF
once	TRBV5-1	TRBJ1-2	TRBD1	TGCGCCAGCAGCTCAGGACAGGGAGTCGGTGGCTACACCTTC	CASSSGQGVGGYTF
-	TRBV5-6	TRBJ2-7	TRBD1	TGTGCCAGCAGCTCCGGGGCAGGGGGCTTCTACGAGCAGTACTTC	CASSSGAGGFYEQYF
few	TRBV2	TRBJ2-2	TRBD2	TGTGCCAGCAGCCTGATACGACTAGCGGGAGGCGTAACCGGGGAGCTGTTTTTT	CASSLIRLAGGVTGELFF
-	TRBV4-2	TRBJ2-1	TRBD2	TGTGCCAGCAGCCGATCTGGGACTAGCCACTCCTACAATGAGCAGTTCTTC	CASSRSGTSHSYNEQFF
-	TRBV7-2	TRBJ2-4	-	TGTGCCAGCAGCTTAGCAGGGCGGGACATTCAGTACTTC	CASSLAGRDIQYF
-	TRBV5-1	TRBJ2-3	-	TGCGCCAGCCAAGACAGGCGGAGCACAGATACGCAGTATTTT	CASQDRRSTDTQYF
-	TRBV5-1	TRBJ2-3	-	TGCGCCAGCAGCTGGGGACTGTCTAGCACAGATACGCAGTATTTT	CASSWGLSSTDTQYF
-	TRBV29-1	TRBJ1-5	-	TGCAGCGTTGATCTCAGGGGCATCGGCAATCAGCCCCAGCATTTT	CSVDLRGIGNQPQHF
-	TRBV13	TRBJ2-3	TRBD1	TGTGCCAGCAGCACTCGACAGGGGGATACGCAGTATTTT	CASSTRQGDTQYF
-	TRBV21-1	TRBJ2-7	-	TGTGCCAGCAGCAAAGGTGGGACAGCTCCCTACGAGCAGTACTTC	CASSKGGTAPYEQYF
-	TRBV7-9	TRBJ1-2	TRBD1	TGTGCCAGCAGTTCCGCCGGGACAGGGGAAAACTATGGCTACACCTTC	CASSSAGTGENYGYTF
-	TRBV11-2	TRBJ2-3	-	TGTGCCAGCAGCTTAGATAGATTCACAGATACGCAGTATTTT	CASSLDRFTDTQYF
once	TRBV4-3	TRBJ2-7	-	TGCGCCAGCAGCCAAGATGGCAGGAGGGGTTCGGGCGAGCAGTACTTC	CASSQDGRRGSGEQYF
-	TRBV5-1	TRBJ2-7	-	TGCGCCAGCAGCTTAGAGGGGGGGCCCCACTACGAGCAGTACTTC	CASSLEGGPHYEQYF
few	TRBV6-5	TRBJ2-7	TRBD1	TGTGCCAGCAGTTACTCGAGACAGGGAAACTACGAGCAGTACTTC	CASSYSRQGNYEQYF
-	TRBV28	TRBJ2-2	-	TGTGCCAGCCTTGAGGGCGGGGAGCTGTTTTTT	CASLEGGELFF
-	TRBV6-6	TRBJ2-7	TRBD1	TGTGCCAGCAGTTACGACAGGGGGGGGAGGGAGCAGTACTTC	CASSYDRGGREQYF
-	TRBV18	TRBJ1-4	-	TGTGCCAGCTCACCAAGGCAGGGCGGTGAAAAACTGTTTTTT	CASSPRQGGEKLFF
-	TRBV5-1	TRBJ1-1	-	TGCGCCAGCAGCTTAGGGGCCTCCGGGTACAACACTGAAGCTTTCTTT	CASSLGASGYNTEAFF
-	TRBV19	TRBJ2-2	-	TGTGCCAGTAGTTTCCGAGGCGCTAACACCGGGGAGCTGTTTTTT	CASSFRGANTGELFF
-	TRBV5-1	TRBJ2-1	TRBD1	TGCGCCAGCAGCACGGGACAGGGGGCGATCAATGAGCAGTTCTTC	CASSTGQGAINEQFF
-	TRBV19	TRBJ1-2	-	TGTGCCAGTGAGGGGAGGGCCGATGGCTACACCTTC	CASEGRADGYTF
-	TRBV2	TRBJ2-7	-	TGTGCCAGCAGTGAAGAATCTCTGGGCGTTCGGTACTTC	CASSEESLGVRYF
-	TRBV29-1	TRBJ2-1	-	TGCAGCGAAAGAAAGGACTTCAATGAGCAGTTCTTC	CSERKDFNEQFF
few	TRBV11-3	TRBJ2-1	TRBD2	TGTGCCAGCAGCTTGGGACTAGCGGGCCCCTACAATGAGCAGTTCTTC	CASSLGLAGPYNEQFF
-	TRBV5-5	TRBJ1-2	-	TGTGCCAGCAGCTATTTGGCAGGAAGGTACACCTTC	CASSYLAGRYTF
-	TRBV11-2	TRBJ2-7	-	TGTGCCAGCAGCGCATACGCTGCGATTCCGTACTTC	CASSAYAAIPYF
-	TRBV30	TRBJ1-1	-	TGTGCCTGGAGTGAGACAGCTGAAGCTTTCTTT	CAWSETAEAFF
-	TRBV4-3	TRBJ2-7	-	TGCGCCAGCAGCCACCGAACTAAGTACGAGCAGTACTTC	CASSHRTKYEQYF
-	TRBV6-1	TRBJ1-5	-	TGTGCCAGCAGTGGGGGGCCGGCTCAGCCCCAGCATTTT	CASSGGPAQPQHF
once	TRBV7-2	TRBJ2-5	TRBD2	TGTGCCAGCAGCTTAGGGCTAGCGGGAGGAGAGACCCAGTACTTC	CASSLGLAGGETQYF
-	TRBV10-3	TRBJ1-5	TRBD1	TGTGCCAGTAGGGACAGGGAGGAAAATCAGCCCCAGCATTTT	CASRDREENQPQHF
few	TRBV28	TRBJ1-1	TRBD1	TGTGCCAGCAGGGCCGAACAGGGGAGCACTGAAGCTTTCTTT	CASRAEQGSTEAFF
-	TRBV27	TRBJ2-7	TRBD1	TGTGCCAGCAGAAGCCCTGGACAGGGATTGATCGGTGTCTTC	CASRSPGQGLIGVF
-	TRBV6-5	TRBJ2-1	-	TGTGCCAGCAGTTACAGGAATGAGGAGTTCTTC	CASSYRNEEFF
once	TRBV5-4	TRBJ1-3	TRBD1	TGTGCCAGCAGCTCCGCCGGGACAGGGGTCGGAAACACCATATATTTT	CASSSAGTGVGNTIYF
-	TRBV30	TRBJ2-1	TRBD2	TGTGCCTGGAGTAAGGCTAGCGGAGGAAACAATGAGCAGTTCTTC	CAWSKASGGNNEQFF
few	TRBV19	TRBJ2-5	TRBD2	TGTGCCAGTAGTATTCTCCACCCGGGAGGGGGAGAGACCCAGTACTTC	CASSILHPGGGETQYF
-	TRBV7-2	TRBJ2-7	TRBD1	TGTGCCAGCAGCTTAGGGGACAGCTACTACGAGCAGTACTTC	CASSLGDSYYEQYF
-	TRBV5-1	TRBJ2-1	TRBD2	TGCGCCAGCAGATCCGGGACTAACAATGAGCAGTTCTTC	CASRSGTNNEQFF
once	TRBV4-3	TRBJ2-7	TRBD1	TGCGCCAGCAGCCCCCGGGACAGCTCCTACGAGCAGTACTTC	CASSPRDSSYEQYF
-	TRBV5-5	TRBJ2-5	-	TGTGCCAGCAGCGCGAAAGAGACCCAGTACTTC	CASSAKETQYF
-	TRBV5-1	TRBJ1-1	TRBD1	TGCGCCAGCAGCTTGTTCTGGGACAGTAACACTGAAGCTTTCTTT	CASSLFWDSNTEAFF
-	TRBV28	TRBJ2-7	TRBD2	TGTGCCAGCAGAAGCTTGGGGCCAGCGGGAGGAGGTGAGCAGTACTTC	CASRSLGPAGGGEQYF
-	TRBV25-1	TRBJ1-2	TRBD1	TGTGCCAGCAGTGAATATAACCCCGGACAGGGCCTCTATGGCTACACCTTC	CASSEYNPGQGLYGYTF
-	TRBV11-3	TRBJ2-5	-	TGTGCCAGCAGCCTTCACAGTATCCAAGAGACCCAGTACTTC	CASSLHSIQETQYF
-	TRBV7-2	TRBJ2-1	-	TGTGCCAGCAGCTTAGCGGGAGTGCGGAATGAGCAGTTCTTC	CASSLAGVRNEQFF
-	TRBV2	TRBJ2-7	-	TGTGCCAGCAGTGAAGAATCGTACGAGCAGTACTTC	CASSEESYEQYF
-	TRBV27	TRBJ2-5	TRBD2	TGTGCCAGCAGTTTTCTTCCTAGCGGGGGCCAAGAGACCCAGTACTTC	CASSFLPSGGQETQYF